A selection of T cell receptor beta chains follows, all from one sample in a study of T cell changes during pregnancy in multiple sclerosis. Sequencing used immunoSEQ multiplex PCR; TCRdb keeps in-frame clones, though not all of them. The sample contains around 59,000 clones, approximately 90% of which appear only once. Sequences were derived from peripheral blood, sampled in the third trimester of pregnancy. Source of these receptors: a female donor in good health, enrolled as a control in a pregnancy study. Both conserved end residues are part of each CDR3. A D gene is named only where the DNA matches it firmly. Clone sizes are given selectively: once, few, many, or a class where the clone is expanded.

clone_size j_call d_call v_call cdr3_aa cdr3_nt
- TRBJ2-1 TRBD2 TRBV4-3 CASSQVGLGVNEQFF TGCGCCAGCAGCCAAGTGGGACTAGGGGTAAATGAGCAGTTCTTC
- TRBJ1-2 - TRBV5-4 CASALGATNYGYTF TGTGCCAGCGCCTTGGGGGCGACGAACTATGGCTACACCTTC
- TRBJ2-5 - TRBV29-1 CSVGGQGETQYF TGCAGCGTTGGGGGGCAGGGAGAGACCCAGTACTTC
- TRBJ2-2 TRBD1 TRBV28 CASSFVTGGFTGELFF TGTGCCAGCAGTTTTGTTACAGGGGGCTTTACCGGGGAGCTGTTTTTT
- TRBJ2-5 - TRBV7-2 CASSFMAGEETQYF TGTGCCAGCAGCTTTATGGCAGGGGAAGAGACCCAGTACTTC
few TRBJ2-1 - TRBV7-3 CASSLTGSGEQFF TGTGCCAGCAGCTTAACAGGAAGCGGGGAGCAGTTCTTC
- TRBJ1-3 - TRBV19 CASSLGVTSGNTIYF TGTGCCAGTAGCCTCGGAGTGACCTCTGGAAACACCATATATTTT
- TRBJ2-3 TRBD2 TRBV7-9 CASRLGGVETQYF TGTGCCAGCAGGCTGGGGGGGGTGGAGACGCAGTATTTT
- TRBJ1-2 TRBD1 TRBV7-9 CASSPPGGANYGYTF TGTGCCAGCAGCCCCCCAGGGGGCGCGAACTATGGCTACACCTTC
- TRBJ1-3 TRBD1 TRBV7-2 CASSFSRTGQNTIYF TGTGCCAGCAGCTTCTCCCGGACAGGGCAAAACACCATATATTTT
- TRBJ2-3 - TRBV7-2 CASSFNRDTQYF TGTGCCAGCAGCTTCAATAGAGATACGCAGTATTTT
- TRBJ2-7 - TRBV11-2 CASSLWTATDEQYF TGTGCCAGCAGCTTGTGGACAGCTACCGACGAGCAGTACTTC
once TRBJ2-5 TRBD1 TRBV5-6 CASSLRDRRQTQYF TGTGCCAGCAGCTTGAGGGACAGAAGACAGACCCAGTACTTC
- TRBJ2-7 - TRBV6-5 CASSYDAAQGYEQYF TGTGCCAGCAGTTACGATGCGGCCCAGGGCTACGAGCAGTACTTC
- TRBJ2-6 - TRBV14 CASSRFRVSGANVLTF TGTGCCAGCAGCCGGTTTCGGGTCTCTGGGGCCAACGTCCTGACTTTC
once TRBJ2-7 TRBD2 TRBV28 CASSLPRASGYYEQYF TGTGCCAGCAGCCTCCCAAGGGCTAGCGGTTACTACGAGCAGTACTTC
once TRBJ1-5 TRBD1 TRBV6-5 CASSAQTGGNQPQHF TGTGCCAGCAGTGCCCAGACAGGGGGCAATCAGCCCCAGCATTTT
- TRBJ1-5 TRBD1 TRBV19 CASSTITGTGVSRPQHF TGTGCCAGTAGTACTATCACCGGGACAGGGGTTTCCCGGCCCCAGCATTTT
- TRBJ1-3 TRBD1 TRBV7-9 CASSFPPGTAGNTIYF TGTGCCAGCAGCTTTCCCCCAGGGACAGCAGGAAACACCATATATTTT
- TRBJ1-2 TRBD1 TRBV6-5 CASGDSGGELYGYTF TGTGCCAGCGGCGACTCAGGGGGCGAGCTATATGGCTACACCTTC
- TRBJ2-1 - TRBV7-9 CASRWVGEGTNEQFF TGTGCCAGCAGGTGGGTGGGAGAAGGTACAAATGAGCAGTTCTTC
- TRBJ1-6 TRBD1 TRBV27 CASNQGQGYNSPLHF TGTGCCAGCAACCAAGGACAGGGGTATAATTCACCCCTCCACTTT
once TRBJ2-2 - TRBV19 CASSILNTGELFF TGTGCCAGTAGTATCCTGAACACCGGGGAGCTGTTTTTT
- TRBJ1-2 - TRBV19 CASSMSAGAINYGYTF TGTGCCAGTAGTATGTCGGCAGGGGCGATTAACTATGGCTACACCTTC